Listed below are T cell receptor beta chains from one sample, sequenced in a study of beta chain features in type 1 diabetes. The table came from immunoSEQ multiplex PCR; TCRdb's copy has only in-frame clones and leaves some out. The table lists roughly 140,000 clones, approximately 8.1% of them singletons. The sequencing input was central memory CD4+ T cells from blood. The receptors were sampled from a man younger than 35 in good health. The CDR3 runs from the conserved cysteine through the conserved F or W. D genes are given only for firm matches. Size values are once, few and many counts, or a class for expanded clones, and some rows have none.

clone_size d_call j_call v_call cdr3_aa cdr3_nt
NA NA TRBJ1-1 TRBV11-3 CASSPGGEGAEAFF TGTGCCAGCAGCCCCGGCGGGGAGGGAGCTGAAGCTTTCTTT
few TRBD1 TRBJ2-7 TRBV2 CASSEQGASEQYF TGTGCCAGCAGTGAGCAGGGGGCATCCGAGCAGTACTTC
few NA TRBJ1-6 TRBV7-2 CASSLARESPLHF TGTGCCAGCAGCTTAGCCAGGGAATCACCCCTCCACTTT
many NA TRBJ2-7 TRBV9 CASSLGPPYEQYF TGTGCCAGCAGCTTGGGGCCCCCCTACGAGCAGTACTTC
NA NA TRBJ1-1 TRBV4-2 CASSQEATTEAFF TGTGCCAGCAGCCAAGAGGCAACGACTGAAGCTTTCTTT
NA NA TRBJ2-7 TRBV27 CASTSRAQGGYEQYF TGTGCCAGCACCTCTAGAGCCCAGGGCGGTTACGAGCAGTACTTC
many NA TRBJ2-7 TRBV4-3 CASLGQSEQYF TGCGCCAGCCTAGGACAGTCCGAGCAGTACTTC
few TRBD1 TRBJ2-7 TRBV29-1 CSVAMGQGGYEQYF TGCAGCGTCGCTATGGGACAGGGAGGCTACGAGCAGTACTTC
few NA TRBJ2-7 TRBV29-1 CSARGFYEQYF TGCAGTGCTAGAGGTTTTTACGAGCAGTACTTC
few NA TRBJ2-5 TRBV28 CASSPGETQYF TGTGCCAGCAGCCCAGGGGAGACCCAGTACTTC
NA NA TRBJ2-7 TRBV25-1 CAIQEVGLGAYEQYF TGTGCCATCCAAGAAGTGGGCCTGGGGGCGTACGAGCAGTACTTC
many NA TRBJ2-7 TRBV29-1 CSVSPGESEQYF TGCAGCGTTTCCCCAGGGGAATCCGAGCAGTACTTC
many TRBD2 TRBJ2-1 TRBV4-3 CASSHNVIAGVKNEQFF TGCGCCAGCAGCCACAATGTGATAGCGGGAGTTAAGAATGAGCAGTTCTTC
many NA TRBJ2-2 TRBV29-1 CSVRREYTGELFF TGCAGCGTGCGAAGGGAGTACACCGGGGAGCTGTTTTTT
few TRBD1 TRBJ2-1 TRBV5-4 CASRGDRGRDEQFF TGTGCCAGCAGAGGAGACAGGGGACGGGATGAGCAGTTCTTC
few NA TRBJ1-4 TRBV29-1 CSVVREGNEKLFF TGCAGCGTTGTCAGGGAGGGTAATGAAAAACTGTTTTTT
NA NA TRBJ2-1 TRBV7-9 CASSLRNAGGYNEQFF TGTGCCAGCAGCTTAAGGAACGCGGGCGGCTACAATGAGCAGTTCTTC
NA NA TRBJ2-1 TRBV6-5 CASHQGYEQFF TGTGCCAGTCATCAGGGGTATGAGCAGTTCTTC
few TRBD1 TRBJ1-2 TRBV7-8 CASSPETGVIGYTF TGTGCCAGCAGCCCGGAGACAGGGGTAATTGGCTACACCTTC
many NA TRBJ2-1 TRBV25-1 CASSDIGGSYNEQFF TGTGCCAGCAGTGACATAGGGGGCTCCTACAATGAGCAGTTCTTC
NA NA TRBJ2-1 TRBV6-4 CASSVGGGASSYNEQFF TGTGCCAGCAGTGTGGGTGGAGGTGCGAGCTCCTACAATGAGCAGTTCTTC
few NA TRBJ1-4 TRBV5-6 CASSRVSEKLFF TGTGCCAGCAGCCGTGTATCGGAAAAACTGTTTTTT
NA TRBD1 TRBJ2-5 TRBV5-1 CASRQGSAVQETQYF TGCGCCAGCCGACAGGGATCAGCGGTCCAAGAGACCCAGTACTTC
once TRBD1 TRBJ1-1 TRBV28 CASSARQGPSKTFF TGTGCCAGCAGTGCACGACAGGGGCCGTCTAAAACTTTCTTT
NA NA TRBJ1-1 TRBV5-6 CASSLNRVRAFF TGTGCCAGCAGCTTAAACAGGGTGAGGGCTTTCTTT
NA TRBD1 TRBJ2-5 TRBV14 CASSQAGVDRGRRETQYF TGTGCCAGCAGCCAAGCTGGCGTGGACAGGGGACGAAGAGAGACCCAGTACTTC
few NA TRBJ2-3 TRBV7-2 CASSQGALLTDTQYF TGTGCCAGCAGCCAAGGGGCCCTGCTCACAGATACGCAGTATTTT
NA NA TRBJ1-5 TRBV30 CAWSTPRGDQPQHF TGTGCCTGGAGTACCCCTCGGGGAGATCAGCCCCAGCATTTT
NA NA TRBJ2-3 TRBV30 CAWSVLRSGYF TGTGCCTGGAGTGTACTAAGGTCTGGGTATTTT
NA NA TRBJ2-1 TRBV7-3 CASSWTATNEQFF TGTGCCAGCAGCTGGACAGCTACGAATGAGCAGTTCTTC
NA TRBD1 TRBJ1-3 TRBV6-5 CASSYSWTGVTNTIYF TGTGCCAGCAGTTACTCGTGGACAGGGGTGACAAACACCATATATTTT
few TRBD2 TRBJ2-1 TRBV5-4 CASSLQLAGVYEQFF TGTGCCAGCAGCTTGCAACTAGCGGGAGTGTATGAGCAGTTCTTC
many NA TRBJ2-7 TRBV29-1 CSVEEGSYEQYF TGCAGCGTTGAAGAGGGCAGCTACGAGCAGTACTTC
few TRBD1 TRBJ1-2 TRBV18 CASSSGQGNYGYTF TGTGCCAGCTCAAGTGGACAGGGCAACTATGGCTACACCTTC
few NA TRBJ2-5 TRBV7-9 CASSLYVGTQETQYF TGTGCCAGCAGCTTATACGTCGGGACACAAGAGACCCAGTACTTC
few NA TRBJ2-5 TRBV7-2 CASSLNTGPQETQYF TGTGCCAGCAGTCTTAACACAGGCCCCCAAGAGACCCAGTACTTC
many TRBD2 TRBJ2-2 TRBV6-6 CASSPAGGPSGELFF TGTGCCAGCAGCCCAGCGGGAGGGCCTTCCGGGGAGCTGTTTTTT
NA NA TRBJ1-5 TRBV7-2 CASSFRREGGQPQHF TGTGCCAGCAGCTTTAGAAGGGAGGGCGGTCAGCCCCAGCATTTT
many NA TRBJ2-7 TRBV13 CASSPRVKTYEQYF TGTGCCAGCAGCCCCAGGGTGAAGACCTACGAGCAGTACTTC
few TRBD2 TRBJ2-3 TRBV7-3 CASSLMARASGNTDTQYF TGTGCCAGCAGCTTAATGGCCAGGGCTAGCGGCAACACAGATACGCAGTATTTT
NA NA TRBJ1-1 TRBV7-6 CASSLASGNTEAFF TGTGCCAGCAGCTTAGCCTCAGGGAATACTGAAGCTTTCTTT
few TRBD2 TRBJ2-2 TRBV7-9 CASRWTSANTGELFF TGTGCCAGCAGATGGACTAGCGCCAACACCGGGGAGCTGTTTTTT
few NA TRBJ1-5 TRBV28 CATTGSNQPQHF TGTGCCACCACGGGGAGCAATCAGCCCCAGCATTTT
NA NA TRBJ1-5 TRBV19 CASSLLRQPQHF TGTGCCAGTAGCCTGCTACGACAGCCCCAGCATTTT
many NA TRBJ2-7 TRBV5-1 CASSFTGSYEQYF TGCGCCAGCAGCTTCACAGGATCCTACGAGCAGTACTTC
many TRBD1 TRBJ2-7 TRBV30 CAWSVGQGAYEQYF TGTGCCTGGAGCGTCGGACAGGGGGCCTACGAGCAGTACTTC
many NA TRBJ2-7 TRBV10-3 CAIRGDTDEQYF TGTGCCATCAGGGGGGACACGGACGAGCAGTACTTC
many TRBD2 TRBJ2-1 TRBV4-2 CASSPRASGVEQFF TGTGCCAGCAGCCCCCGGGCTAGCGGGGTGGAGCAGTTCTTC
few TRBD2 TRBJ2-7 TRBV18 CASSPRPGTSGGIYEQYF TGTGCCAGCTCACCAAGACCCGGGACTAGCGGGGGTATCTACGAGCAGTACTTC
few NA TRBJ2-3 TRBV7-2 CASSWARTTDTQYF TGTGCCAGCAGCTGGGCCCGGACTACAGATACGCAGTATTTT
few NA TRBJ1-2 TRBV6-1 CASSEGGDGYTF TGTGCCAGCAGTGAAGGGGGGGATGGCTACACCTTC
few TRBD2 TRBJ2-2 TRBV27 CASKASGGLELFF TGTGCCAGCAAAGCTAGCGGAGGCCTTGAGCTGTTTTTT
NA TRBD2 TRBJ2-2 TRBV28 CASMRSGTNTGELFF TGTGCCAGCATGAGAAGCGGGACGAACACCGGGGAGCTGTTTTTT